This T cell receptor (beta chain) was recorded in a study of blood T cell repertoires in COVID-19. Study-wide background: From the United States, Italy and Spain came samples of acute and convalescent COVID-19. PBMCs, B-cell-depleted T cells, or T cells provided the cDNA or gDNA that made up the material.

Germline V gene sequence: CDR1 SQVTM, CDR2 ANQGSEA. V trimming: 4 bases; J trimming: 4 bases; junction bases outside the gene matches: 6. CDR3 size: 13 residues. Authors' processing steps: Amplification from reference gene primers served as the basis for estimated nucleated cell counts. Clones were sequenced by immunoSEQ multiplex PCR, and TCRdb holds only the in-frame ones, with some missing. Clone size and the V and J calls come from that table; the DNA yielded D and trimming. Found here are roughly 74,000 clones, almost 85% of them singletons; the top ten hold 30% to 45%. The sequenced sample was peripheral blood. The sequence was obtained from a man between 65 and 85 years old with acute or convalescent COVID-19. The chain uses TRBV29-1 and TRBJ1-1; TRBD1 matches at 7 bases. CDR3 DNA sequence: TGCAGCGTTGGAGCAGGGGGAGGCACTGAAGCTTTCTTT. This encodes CSVGAGGGTEAFF.